The 20 T cell receptor beta chains listed next were all sequenced from one sample in a study of beta chain features in type 1 diabetes. Expressed TCRB transcripts were sequenced because the entire RNA isolate underwent reverse transcription. Repertoires were generated with immunoSEQ multiplex PCR, while TCRdb's copy carries only in-frame clones and drops some. The repertoire holds under 250,000 clones, with 13% to 15% as singletons. Sequenced: naive CD4+ T cells from blood. Source of these receptors: a woman between 40 and 55 years old in good health.

V is TRBV15 and J is TRBJ1-2, with D unresolved. CDR3 length: 15 residues. The germline V and J ends were trimmed by 0 bases and 8 bases, with 16 bases remaining between them. Germline values: CDR1 LNHNV, CDR2 YYDKDF (reference sequence). CDR3 in amino acids: CATSRDGRSLYGYTF. The CDR3 coding sequence is TGTGCCACCAGCAGAGATGGGAGGTCTCTTTACGGCTACACCTTC.

This clone has a handful of counts. The chain carries TRBV10-3 and TRBJ2-5, with D possibly being TRBD1 (7 bases). V gave up 0 bases and J gave up 4 bases, with 18 bases separating them. The germline V gene encodes CDR1 ENHRY and CDR2 SYGVKD. This CDR3 spans 17 amino acids. The DNA of the CDR3 is TGTGCCATCAGTGAGTCAAGGGTGCGGGACAGTGGAGAGACCCAGTACTTC. It yields the protein CAISESRVRDSGETQYF.

This clone was observed a few times. V is TRBV19 and J is TRBJ2-3; 7 positions match TRBD2. The V and J ends lost 3 bases and 6 bases, in that order; junction bases with no gene match: 3. Per the germline V gene, CDR1 is LNHDA and CDR2 is SQIVND (reference sequence). The CDR3 loop spans 13 amino acids. The CDR3 loop reads CASSMGLSDTQYF. The CDR3 nucleotides read TGTGCCAGTAGTATGGGACTAAGCGATACGCAGTATTTT.

This clone was picked up a small number of times. J is TRBJ2-5 and V is TRBV9, with D tentatively TRBD1 (6 bases). The CDR3 consists of 19 residues. Germline CDR1 reads SGDLS; CDR2 reads YYNGEE. Trimming took 0 bases from V and 5 from J, leaving 26 bases between them. CDR3 region: CASSVADRGFFPQRETQYF. CDR3 bases: TGTGCCAGCAGCGTAGCGGACAGAGGGTTCTTTCCCCAAAGGGAGACCCAGTACTTC.

The chain links TRBV19 to TRBJ1-5, with D maybe TRBD1 (6 bases). The CDR3 contains 17 residues. Germline loops: CDR1 LNHDA, CDR2 SQIVND (reference sequence). Trimming took 3 bases from V and 2 from J, leaving 17 bases between them. The CDR3 is CASSIPGERRRNQPQHF. The CDR3 coding sequence is TGTGCCAGTAGTATCCCAGGGGAGAGGCGTCGCAATCAGCCCCAGCATTTT.

This chain links TRBV27 with TRBJ2-7; a weak D match, TRBD1 (6 bases). Germline V CDR1 and CDR2: MNHEY, SMNVEV (reference sequence). The V gene lost 5 bases and the J gene lost 0 bases, with 14 bases spanning the gap. The CDR3 is made up of 15 amino acids. As DNA, the CDR3 is TGTGCCAGCAGTCCCAAACAGGGCCTCTCCTACGAGCAGTACTTC. It yields the protein CASSPKQGLSYEQYF.

This clone was seen a handful of times. The chain carries TRBV6-5 and TRBJ2-1, with 8 bases identical to TRBD2. J gave up 2 bases and V 7 bases, and 4 bases lay outside the gene matches. The CDR3 is 14 amino acids. Germline V gene sequence: CDR1 MNHEY, CDR2 SVGAGI. The CDR3 DNA is TGTGCCAGCAAGGCGGGGGGAACCTACAATGAGCAGTTCTTC. Residues: CASKAGGTYNEQFF.

Worth noting for this clone: At one boundary the junction diverges from the germline segment, which might be a read error. The chain employs TRBV7-9 and TRBJ2-3; 7 bases are shared with TRBD2. The CDR3 sequence is 14 residues long. CDR1 SEHNR and CDR2 FQNEAQ come from the germline V gene (reference sequence). CDR3 protein: CASSFTTSRDTQYF. The CDR3, as DNA: TGTGCCAGCAGCTTTACGACTAGCAGAGATACGCAGTATTTT.

V gene TRBV25-1 combines with J gene TRBJ1-2, with TRBD1 identical over 8 bases. The CDR3 loop spans 15 amino acids. With V trimmed by 2 bases and J by 8 bases, 10 bases remained unmatched. Germline CDR1 is MGHDK and CDR2 is SYGVNS. CDR3 amino acids: CASSEGAGTGRGYTF. The DNA for the CDR3 is TGTGCCAGCAGTGAAGGGGCCGGGACAGGTAGAGGCTACACCTTC.

This clone has more than one count but fewer than ten. The V and J genes are TRBV20-1 and TRBJ2-7; D not certain. V shed 7 bases and J shed 3 bases, with 10 bases lying between them. CDR3 length equals 11 residues. Per germline, CDR1 DFQATT and CDR2 SNEGSKA (reference sequence). CDR3 DNA: TGCAGTGTACCCAGGTACTACGAGCAGTACTTC. Its translation: CSVPRYYEQYF.

The J gene is TRBJ1-5, the V gene TRBV12-5, with TRBD1 as a possible D gene (5 bases). CDR3 size: 14 residues. Germline lookup yields CDR1 LGHNT and CDR2 FRNRAP. V was shortened by 3 bases and J by 4 bases, with 10 bases between the two germline ends. CDR3 loop: CASGFGGGNQPQHF. DNA of the CDR3: TGTGCTAGTGGTTTCGGGGGGGGAAATCAGCCCCAGCATTTT. The full variable domain, rest sourced from reference TRBV12-5 and TRBJ1-5, is DARVTQTPRHKVTEMGQEVTMRCQPILGHNTVFWYRQTMMQGLELLAYFRNRAPLDDSGMPKDRFSAEMPDATLATLKIQPSEPRDSAVYFCASGFGGGNQPQHFGDGTRLSIL.

This chain links TRBV5-1 with TRBJ2-4; possibly TRBD2 for D (6 bases). The V end was cut by 2 bases, the J end by 0 bases, with 15 bases between. The CDR3 has 17 residues. Germline V gene sequence: CDR1 SGHRS, CDR2 YFSETQ. The CDR3 loop is CASSFGGASLAKNIQYF. The CDR3 nucleotides read TGCGCCAGCAGCTTTGGAGGGGCTTCACTAGCCAAAAACATTCAGTACTTC. Drawing the rest from reference TRBV5-1 and TRBJ2-4, the complete variable domain is KAGVTQTPRYLIKTRGQQVTLSCSPISGHRSVSWYQQTPGQGLQFLFEYFSETQRNKGNFPGRFSGRQFSNSRSEMNVSTLELGDSALYLCASSFGGASLAKNIQYFGAGTRLSVL.

The rearrangement links TRBV7-2 to TRBJ1-2, with D possibly matching TRBD1 (6 bases). Germline-derived CDR1 and CDR2 are SGHTA and FQGNSA. The CDR3 totals 15 residues. V dropped 4 bases and J dropped 2 bases, with 14 bases sitting between them. The CDR3 here is CASSSFFTGNYGYTF. The CDR3 DNA follows: TGTGCCAGCAGCTCGTTCTTTACAGGGAACTATGGCTACACCTTC.

This sequence joins TRBV6-6 and TRBJ2-1, with 11 positions matching TRBD2. Germline loops: CDR1 MNHNY, CDR2 SVGAGI (reference sequence). The V gene end was trimmed by 5 bases and the J gene end by 15 bases; junction bases not matched to a gene: 15. This CDR3 comprises 15 residues. CDR3 sequence reads: CASSADVSGGGYRFF. The CDR3 nucleotides are TGTGCCAGCAGTGCCGACGTTAGCGGGGGGGGGTATCGGTTCTTC.

This clone came up a few times. This chain joins TRBV7-2 and TRBJ2-3, with a possible D match to TRBD2 (6 bases). Germline lookup yields CDR1 SGHTA and CDR2 FQGNSA. V dropped 3 bases and J dropped 6 bases, with 10 bases sitting between them. The length of the CDR3 is 13 residues. CDR3 nucleotides: TGTGCCAGCAGCTTCCGGGGGTGGGATACGCAGTATTTT. Protein sequence: CASSFRGWDTQYF. Together with reference TRBV7-2 and TRBJ2-3, the CDR3 gives the full variable domain: GAGVSQSPSNKVTEKGKDVELRCDPISGHTALYWYRQSLGQGLEFLIYFQGNSAPDKSGLPSDRFSAERTGGSVSTLTIQRTQQEDSAVYLCASSFRGWDTQYFGPGTRLTVL.

The V and J genes are TRBV5-6 and TRBJ2-7; D perhaps matches TRBD1 (6 bases). The germline V gene has CDR1 SGHDT and CDR2 YYEEEE. There are 13 residues in the CDR3. Trimming took off 3 bases at V and 3 bases at J, with 10 bases between the two ends. The CDR3 sequence: CASSSGQVYEQYF. CDR3 in DNA: TGTGCCAGCAGCTCGGGACAAGTCTACGAGCAGTACTTC. Together with reference TRBV5-6 and TRBJ2-7, the CDR3 gives the full variable domain: DAGVTQSPTHLIKTRGQQVTLRCSPKSGHDTVSWYQQALGQGPQFIFQYYEEEERQRGNFPDRFSGHQFPNYSSELNVNALLLGDSALYLCASSSGQVYEQYFGPGTRLTVT.

This clone was counted a few times. The chain has TRBV18 and TRBJ2-5; D is unresolved. In germline, CDR1 is KGHSH, CDR2 LQKENI. The CDR3 length is 13 residues. V was clipped by 2 bases and J by 2 bases, with 6 bases between them. Written as DNA, the CDR3 is TGTGCCAGCTCACCAACAAGACAAGAGACCCAGTACTTC. It codes for CASSPTRQETQYF.

This chain joins TRBV27 and TRBJ1-1, with a possible D match to TRBD1 (5 bases). The CDR3 consists of 16 residues. The ends were cut back, 1 base at V and 5 bases at J, with 17 bases in the middle. Germline CDR1 reads MNHEY; CDR2 reads SMNVEV (reference sequence). The CDR3 DNA is TGTGCCAGCAGTTTATTGTCGAGCAGGGTTCGGACTGAAGCTTTCTTT. It is translated as CASSLLSSRVRTEAFF.

This clone was counted a few times. The chain recombines TRBV2 with TRBJ1-1, with 8 bases fitting TRBD1. Trimming removed 4 bases from V and 4 bases from J; junction bases left unmatched: 8. Germline CDR1 SNHLY, CDR2 FYNNEI. The CDR3 sequence is 15 residues long. The CDR3 sequence: CASSVQGALSTEAFF. The CDR3 nucleotides are TGTGCCAGCAGTGTGCAGGGGGCATTGAGCACTGAAGCTTTCTTT.

The table lists this clone with a few counts. The genes are TRBV18 and TRBJ1-5; D might be TRBD1 (6 bases). CDR3 length equals 15 residues. Trimming stripped 3 bases from V and 6 bases from J, with 15 bases between. The germline V gene has CDR1 KGHSH and CDR2 LQKENI. The CDR3: CASSPQGTATQPQHF. The DNA for the CDR3 is TGTGCCAGCTCACCCCAGGGGACGGCTACTCAGCCCCAGCATTTT.